These T cell receptor beta chains were read from a single sample in a study of control samples from healthy donors and cancer patients. Sequenced by immunoSEQ multiplex PCR; TCRdb stores in-frame clones only, minus some. The sample consists of about 120,000 clones, 75% to 90% of them appearing once. The source material was PBMCs. These receptors originate from a woman aged 45-60 years with colorectal cancer. Both conserved end residues are trimmed from each CDR3.

ASSVDRGNTQY TRBJ2-3 TRBV2
AISETGTRQPQH TRBJ1-5 TRBV10-3
ASSQEGGLATQY TRBJ2-5 TRBV3-1/TRBV3-2
ASSLSVHSKYGYT TRBJ1-2 TRBV27
ASSLSPATYEQY TRBJ2-7 TRBV11-2
ASSAGGTPGFSGANVLT TRBJ2-6 TRBV9
ASRRETVSNQPQH TRBJ1-5 TRBV2
ASSSGGRVEETQY TRBJ2-5 TRBV5-1
ASSSGANVLT TRBJ2-6 TRBV11-2
ASGRGLTDNEQF TRBJ2-1 TRBV5-4
ASSSGTGSLFSYGYT TRBJ1-2 TRBV5-6
ASSLVGLAGGEQY TRBJ2-7 TRBV11-2
ASSKTSGGRKETQY TRBJ2-5 TRBV19
ASSGQDATNEKLF TRBJ1-4 TRBV5-6
ASSPSETQY TRBJ2-5 TRBV18
ASSHLKGVSGNTIY TRBJ1-3 TRBV7-6
ASTATGVNQPQH TRBJ1-5 TRBV28
ASSGTSGRAAYEQY TRBJ2-7 TRBV5-1
ASSYGADYGYT TRBJ1-2 TRBV6-5
ASRLAGTGGTFSYNEQF TRBJ2-1 TRBV5-8
ASSLKAGGPHEQF TRBJ2-1 TRBV7-8
ASSDRGSTNEKLF TRBJ1-4 TRBV10-2
ASSLNSGATDTQY TRBJ2-3 TRBV7-3
ASSRDPINTEAF TRBJ1-1 TRBV5-1
ASSPLAGSTDTQY TRBJ2-3 TRBV18
ASTEGTGSYGNTIY TRBJ1-3 TRBV5-1
ASSQEVGAQETQY TRBJ2-5 TRBV4-1
SEKVGVDEQF TRBJ2-1 TRBV29-1
ASSELEDFTEAF TRBJ1-1 TRBV6-1
ASSSLGGLALHEQY TRBJ2-7 TRBV11-1
ASSLQGGTEAF TRBJ1-1 TRBV7-3
AIGGTDSGNTIY TRBJ1-3 TRBV10-3
ASSLGAGGLYGYT TRBJ1-2 TRBV5-1
ASSLDGYEQY TRBJ2-7 TRBV5-1
ASREGETQY TRBJ2-5 TRBV5-5
ASGGGSNEQF TRBJ2-1 TRBV2
ASSPSADTQY TRBJ2-3 TRBV7-8
ASSFSTSRGDGNTIY TRBJ1-3 TRBV28
ASNTKGSGSYEQY TRBJ2-7 TRBV28
SASFGKDQPQH TRBJ1-5 TRBV20-1
ASSLGKQGRDYNEQF TRBJ2-1 TRBV13
ASSPGQGATGANVLT TRBJ2-6 TRBV18
AIRGTGGDQPQH TRBJ1-5 TRBV10-3
AWSGQGGYGYT TRBJ1-2 TRBV30
ASSLEEGTDTQY TRBJ2-3 TRBV7-9
ASSPRDMGGYT TRBJ1-2 TRBV28
ASNPNRGLSYEQY TRBJ2-7 TRBV28
ASSLGDRSYGYT TRBJ1-2 TRBV5-4
ASSLTTGTGVSPLH TRBJ1-6 TRBV11-2
AWRSVRNTEAF TRBJ1-1 TRBV30